This record looks at one T cell receptor beta chain sequence and its context. Produced via immunoSEQ multiplex PCR; TCRdb's table is partial and in-frame only. This table holds roughly 500,000 clones, around 79% found once. This sample is drawn from a study of shared clonotypes between healthy human individuals. Trimming cost V 0 bases and J 5 bases, with 20 bases left between them. In germline, CDR1 is SGDLS, CDR2 YYNGEE. The CDR3 is made up of 17 amino acids. Every contributor of samples was a Caucasian grown-up residing in Nashville, Tennessee. The sequence was obtained from a woman aged 40 to 50 in good health. Some clones in this sample may be carry-over from other donors' samples. The gene calls are TRBV9 and TRBJ2-5; a weak D match, TRBD1 (6 bases). The sample was PBMCs. DNA for the CDR3: TGTGCCAGCAGCGTAGCTGTTGGACAGAACATTGGGGAGACCCAGTACTTC. Translated: CASSVAVGQNIGETQYF.